This TCR beta chain was captured by sequencing in a study of blood T cell repertoires in COVID-19. On the study more broadly: From T cells, B-cell-depleted T cells, or PBMCs came the material, which was cDNA or gDNA.

Recovered status in Cohort 3 required two negative PCRs, clearance, or symptom resolution. Under the authors' procedure: Cell counts per sample came from amplifying reference gene primers. Libraries were prepared by immunoSEQ multiplex PCR; TCRdb keeps only in-frame clonotypes and omits some of them. V, J and clone size are taken as reported in that table, and D and trimming were inferred from the DNA itself. The sample lists approximately 390,000 clones, around nine tenths seen once, with about 10% in the top ten. V shed 5 bases and J 4 bases; nucleotides not matched to a gene: 15. Germline V gives CDR1 SGHAT, CDR2 FQNNGV. This CDR3 is 17 amino acids long.

Source material: PBMCs or T cells enriched from blood (not recorded which). This sequence joins TRBV11-2 and TRBJ2-5, with TRBD2 matching 8 bases. The sequence came from a woman aged 50 to 60 who had recovered from COVID-19. The CDR3 bases are TGTGCCAGCAGCCCGAGCGGGGGTATCGTCCAAGGAGAGACCCAGTACTTC. It encodes CASSPSGGIVQGETQYF.